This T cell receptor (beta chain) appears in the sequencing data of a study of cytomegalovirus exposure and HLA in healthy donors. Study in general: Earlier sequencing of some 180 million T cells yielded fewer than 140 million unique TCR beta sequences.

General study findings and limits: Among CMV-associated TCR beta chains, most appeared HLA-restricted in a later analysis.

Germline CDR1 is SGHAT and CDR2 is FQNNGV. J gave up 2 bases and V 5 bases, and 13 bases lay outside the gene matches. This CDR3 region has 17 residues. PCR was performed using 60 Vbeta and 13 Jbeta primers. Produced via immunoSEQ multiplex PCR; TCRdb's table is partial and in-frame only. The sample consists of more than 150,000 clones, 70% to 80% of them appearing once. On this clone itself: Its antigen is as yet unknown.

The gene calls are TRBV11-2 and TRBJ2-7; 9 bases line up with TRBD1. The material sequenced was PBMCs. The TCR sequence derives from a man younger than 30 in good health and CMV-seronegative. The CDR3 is CASSPLNRDRATYEQYF. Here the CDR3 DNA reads TGTGCCAGCAGCCCCTTAAACCGGGACAGGGCCACCTACGAGCAGTACTTC.